This T cell receptor beta chain originates from a study of blood T cell repertoires in COVID-19. Background on the study: Material from acute and convalescent COVID-19 was sourced from the United States, Italy and Spain. PBMCs, B-cell-depleted T cells, or T cells were the source of the cDNA or gDNA that made up the material.

V lost 0 bases, J lost 3 bases, and 5 bases lay in between. CDR1 and CDR2 from the germline V gene are LGHNA and YSLEER. The CDR3 covers 13 residues. As processed by the authors: Quantification of nucleated cells was approximated via reference gene primer amplification. TCRdb keeps only in-frame clones here, not all; method: immunoSEQ multiplex PCR. The D gene and trimming were derived from the DNA, and the V and J assignments and clone size from that table. There are 240,000 or so clones in the sample; approximately 80% occur only once, and 3.4% lies in the top ten. The clonotype comes from a woman between 18 and 30 years old with acute or convalescent COVID-19. Material: peripheral blood. This rearrangement joins TRBV4-3 to TRBJ1-1; the D is unclear. The CDR3 protein is CASSQEVDTEAFF. Here the CDR3 DNA reads TGCGCCAGCAGCCAAGAAGTAGACACTGAAGCTTTCTTT.